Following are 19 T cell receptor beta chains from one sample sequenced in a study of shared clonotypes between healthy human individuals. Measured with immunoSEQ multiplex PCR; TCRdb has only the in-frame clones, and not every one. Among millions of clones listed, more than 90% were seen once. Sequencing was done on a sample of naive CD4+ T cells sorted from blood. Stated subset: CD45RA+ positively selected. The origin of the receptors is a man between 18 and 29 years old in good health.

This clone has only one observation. For the CDR3, the DNA is TGTGCCAGCAGCTTGGACGCCAGGACCTACGAGCAGTACTTC. As protein: CASSLDARTYEQYF. This chain connects TRBV5-5 to TRBJ2-7; D unresolved. The V gene's germline CDR1 is SGHKS and CDR2 YYEKEE (reference sequence). V was pared by 0 bases and J by 2 bases, with 9 bases between. This CDR3 region has 14 residues.

This chain's CDR3 is CATSRDYETQYF. As DNA, the CDR3 is TGTGCCACCAGCAGAGATTATGAGACCCAGTACTTC. The chain joins TRBV15 to TRBJ2-5; unclear D gene. Germline-derived CDR1 and CDR2 are LNHNV and YYDKDF (reference sequence). Trimming shortened V by 0 bases and J by 5 bases, and 4 bases separated the two germline ends. This CDR3 region has 12 residues.

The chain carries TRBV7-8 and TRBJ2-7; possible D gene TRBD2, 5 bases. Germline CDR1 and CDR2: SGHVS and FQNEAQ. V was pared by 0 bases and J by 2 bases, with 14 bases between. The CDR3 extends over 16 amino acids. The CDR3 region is CASSLAPSGSPYEQYF. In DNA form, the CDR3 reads TGTGCCAGCAGCTTAGCGCCCAGCGGCAGTCCCTACGAGCAGTACTTC.

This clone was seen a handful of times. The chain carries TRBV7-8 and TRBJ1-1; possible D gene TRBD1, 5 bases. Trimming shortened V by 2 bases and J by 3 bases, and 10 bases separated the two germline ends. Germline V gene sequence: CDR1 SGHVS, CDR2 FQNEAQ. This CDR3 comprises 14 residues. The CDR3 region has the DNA TGTGCCAGCAGCTTAACCGGGGGAGACACTGAAGCTTTCTTT. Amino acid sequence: CASSLTGGDTEAFF.

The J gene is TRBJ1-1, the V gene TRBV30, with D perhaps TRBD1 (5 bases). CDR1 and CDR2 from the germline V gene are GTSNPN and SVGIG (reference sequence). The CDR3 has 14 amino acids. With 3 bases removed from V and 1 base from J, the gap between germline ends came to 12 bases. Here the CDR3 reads CAWSQGRKNTEAFF. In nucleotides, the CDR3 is TGTGCCTGGAGCCAGGGACGGAAGAACACTGAAGCTTTCTTT.

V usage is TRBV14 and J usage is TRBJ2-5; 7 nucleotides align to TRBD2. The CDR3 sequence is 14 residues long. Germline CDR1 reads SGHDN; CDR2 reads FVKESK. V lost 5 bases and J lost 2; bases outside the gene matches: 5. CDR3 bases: TGTGCCAGCAGCTCGTGGGGGGGACAAGAGACCCAGTACTTC. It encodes CASSSWGGQETQYF. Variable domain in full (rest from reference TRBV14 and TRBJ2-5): EAGVTQFPSHSVIEKGQTVTLRCDPISGHDNLYWYRRVMGKEIKFLLHFVKESKQDESGMPNNRFLAERTGGTYSTLKVQPAELEDSGVYFCASSSWGGQETQYFGPGTRLLVL.

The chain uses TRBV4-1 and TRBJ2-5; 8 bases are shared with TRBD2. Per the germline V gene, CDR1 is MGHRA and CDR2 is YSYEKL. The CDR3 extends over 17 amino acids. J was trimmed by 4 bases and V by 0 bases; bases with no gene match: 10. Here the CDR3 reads CASSQDRATGGPETQYF. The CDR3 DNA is TGCGCCAGCAGCCAAGATCGGGCAACGGGGGGGCCAGAGACCCAGTACTTC.

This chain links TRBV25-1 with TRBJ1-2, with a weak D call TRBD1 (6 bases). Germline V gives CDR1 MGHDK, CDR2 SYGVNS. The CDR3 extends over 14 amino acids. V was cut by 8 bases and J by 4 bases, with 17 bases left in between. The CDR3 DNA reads TGTGCCAGCGCCCGGCTCGGGACAACCTATGGCTACACCTTC. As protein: CASARLGTTYGYTF.

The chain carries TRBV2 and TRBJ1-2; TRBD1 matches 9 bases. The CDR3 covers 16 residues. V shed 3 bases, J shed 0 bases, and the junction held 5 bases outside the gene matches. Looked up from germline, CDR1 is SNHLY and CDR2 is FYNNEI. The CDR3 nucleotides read TGTGCCAGCAGTGAGGGACAGGGAGGTACTAACTATGGCTACACCTTC. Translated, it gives CASSEGQGGTNYGYTF.

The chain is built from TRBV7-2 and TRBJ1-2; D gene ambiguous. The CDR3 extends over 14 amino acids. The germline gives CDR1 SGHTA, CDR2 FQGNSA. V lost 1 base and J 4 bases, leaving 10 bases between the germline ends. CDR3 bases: TGTGCCAGCAGCTTAGGACAATTTCCCTATGGCTACACCTTC. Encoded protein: CASSLGQFPYGYTF.

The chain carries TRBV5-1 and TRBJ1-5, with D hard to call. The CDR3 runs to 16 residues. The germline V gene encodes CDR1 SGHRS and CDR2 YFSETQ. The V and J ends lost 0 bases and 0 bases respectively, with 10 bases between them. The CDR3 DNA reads TGCGCCAGCAGCTTGGGAGGAATCGATAGCAATCAGCCCCAGCATTTT. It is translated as CASSLGGIDSNQPQHF. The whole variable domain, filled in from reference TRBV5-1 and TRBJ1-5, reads KAGVTQTPRYLIKTRGQQVTLSCSPISGHRSVSWYQQTPGQGLQFLFEYFSETQRNKGNFPGRFSGRQFSNSRSEMNVSTLELGDSALYLCASSLGGIDSNQPQHFGDGTRLSIL.

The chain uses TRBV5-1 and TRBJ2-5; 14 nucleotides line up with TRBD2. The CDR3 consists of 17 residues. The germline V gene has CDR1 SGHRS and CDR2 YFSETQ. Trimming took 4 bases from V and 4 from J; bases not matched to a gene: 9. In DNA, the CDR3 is TGCGCCAGCAGCCCGGGACTAGCGGGGGTTTTGGGAGAGACCCAGTACTTC. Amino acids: CASSPGLAGVLGETQYF.

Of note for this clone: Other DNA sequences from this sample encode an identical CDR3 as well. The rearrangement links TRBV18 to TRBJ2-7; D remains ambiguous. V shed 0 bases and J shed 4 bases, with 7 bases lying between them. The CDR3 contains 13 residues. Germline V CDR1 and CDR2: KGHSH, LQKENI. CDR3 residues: CASSPPGGYEQYF. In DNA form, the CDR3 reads TGTGCCAGCTCACCACCTGGTGGGTACGAGCAGTACTTC.

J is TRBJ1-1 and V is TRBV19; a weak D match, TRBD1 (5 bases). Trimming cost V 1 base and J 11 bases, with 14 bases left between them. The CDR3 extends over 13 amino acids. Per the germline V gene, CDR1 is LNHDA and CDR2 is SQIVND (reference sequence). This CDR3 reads CASSIGAGPKAFF. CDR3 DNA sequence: TGTGCCAGTAGTATAGGGGCAGGGCCAAAGGCTTTCTTT.

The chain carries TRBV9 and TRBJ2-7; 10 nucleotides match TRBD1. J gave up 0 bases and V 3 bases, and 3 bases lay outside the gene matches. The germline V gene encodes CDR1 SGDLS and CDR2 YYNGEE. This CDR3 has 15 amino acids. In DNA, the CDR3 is TGTGCCAGCAGCGGCCGGGACAGGGGCTCCTACGAGCAGTACTTC. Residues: CASSGRDRGSYEQYF.

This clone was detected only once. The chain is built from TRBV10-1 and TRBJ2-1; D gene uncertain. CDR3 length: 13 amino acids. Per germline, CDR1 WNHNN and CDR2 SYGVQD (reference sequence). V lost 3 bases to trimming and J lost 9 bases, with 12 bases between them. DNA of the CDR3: TGCGCCAGCAGTGAAAACCCCGGCGCTGAGCAGTTCTTC. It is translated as CASSENPGAEQFF.

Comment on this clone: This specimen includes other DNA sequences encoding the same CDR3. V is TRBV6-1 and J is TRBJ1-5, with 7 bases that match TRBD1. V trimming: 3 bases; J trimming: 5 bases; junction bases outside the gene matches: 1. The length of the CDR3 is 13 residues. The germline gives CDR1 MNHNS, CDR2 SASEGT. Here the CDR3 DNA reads TGTGCCAGCAGTGACGACAGGGATCAGCCCCAGCATTTT. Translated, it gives CASSDDRDQPQHF.

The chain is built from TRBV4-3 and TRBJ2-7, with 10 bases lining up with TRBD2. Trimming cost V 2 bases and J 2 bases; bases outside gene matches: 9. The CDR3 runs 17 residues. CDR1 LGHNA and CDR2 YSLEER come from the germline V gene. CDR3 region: CASSQFTSSGSTYEQYF. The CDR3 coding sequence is TGCGCCAGCAGCCAATTCACTTCTAGCGGGAGTACCTACGAGCAGTACTTC.

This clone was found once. Written as DNA, the CDR3 is TGTGCCAGCAGCTTAGGGTCAACATTCCAAGAGACCCAGTACTTC. Translation gives CASSLGSTFQETQYF. This rearrangement joins TRBV5-8 to TRBJ2-5, with no clear D. With 2 bases removed from V and 1 base from J, the gap between germline ends came to 12 bases. Germline V gene lookup returns CDR1 SGHTS and CDR2 YDEGEE. The length of the CDR3 is 15 residues.